This T cell receptor (beta chain) was captured in a study of blood T cell repertoires in COVID-19 (dated by TCRdb to 2019 to 2021). In terms of the full investigation: The collaborator samples originated in the United States, Italy and Spain and spanned the acute and convalescent phases of COVID-19. The repertoires were released in a freely available public database meant as a resource for research on the immune response to SARS-CoV-2. The material from the prospective study consisted of cDNA or gDNA derived from T cells, B-cell-depleted T cells, or PBMCs. The samples were drawn from two sources: the first 160 participants of the ongoing ImmuneRACE study, and 950 to 1,500 subjects contributed by 6 global collaborators. Deeply sampled blood TCRbeta repertoires from subjects exposed to, actively infected with, or recovered from COVID-19 were included in the dataset. Where available, HLA class I and class II types were obtained from metadata supplied by the sample provider rather than from assay-based typing. Sample metadata almost always included a de-identified subject ID, COVID-19 status, age in years and sex. Beyond this particular receptor, the publication reports: The quantity of clinical and demographic metadata differed by source and by participant and was supplied without curation.

The immunoSEQ Assay, a bias-controlled multiplex PCR, was used to amplify TCRbeta CDR3 regions from genomic DNA. Concerning the study's data processing: The number of nucleated cells in each sample was estimated by amplification of reference gene primers within the assay. To quantify the absolute abundance of each unique TCRbeta CDR3 rearrangement, sequence reads were collapsed and filtered. Productive Simpson clonality was computed per sample as the square root of Simpson's diversity index over productive rearrangements. Held by TCRdb, this immuneACCESS table contains in-frame sequences only and omits some clones. Under half of the omission traces to an unresolved V gene where checked; the cause of the rest is unknown. V, J and clone size reflect that table, while D and trimming were determined from the DNA. The sample contains fewer than 200,000 clones, more than 75% of them found a single time. The ten largest clones capture roughly 8.7% of the sample.

In the case of this clone: The specificity of this receptor is unknown. Qualities for individual bases were not recorded, and no much larger clone is one base off.

Collaborating institutions collected whole blood in K2EDTA tubes following their own protocols. For TCRbeta analysis, collaborators shipped samples as frozen whole blood, isolated PBMCs, or DNA extracted from either of those sample types. CDR1 and CDR2, per the germline V gene, are MDHEN and SYDVKM. V loses 4 bases at its end and J loses 7 bases; junction bases beyond the gene matches: 9. Taken from cysteine to phenylalanine, the CDR3 has 15 residues. The read is trimmed to its CDR3 DNA, 45 bases read in frame from base 1. The clonotype was recovered from a woman aged 50 to 65 with active or convalescent COVID-19. Recombination joined TRBV28 with TRBJ1-4; TRBD1 agrees with 7 junctional bases. Sequencing input: peripheral blood. The sequenced DNA: TGTGCCAGCAGTTCCCAGACAGGGTCTGGTGAAAAACTGTTTTTT. This yields the protein CASSSQTGSGEKLFF. With the rest looked up from the reference TRBV28 and TRBJ1-4 genes rather than sequenced, the full variable domain is DVKVTQSSRYLVKRTGEKVFLECVQDMDHENMFWYRQDPGLGLRLIYFSYDVKMKEKGDIPEGYSVSREKKERFSLILESASTNQTSMYLCASSSQTGSGEKLFFGSGTQLSVL.